The rows below give T cell receptor beta chains drawn from one sample of a study of early T cells in non-severe SARS-CoV-2 infection. TCRdb passed the 5' RACE reads through MiXCR, listing each CDR3 protein once. The sample lists around 40,000 distinct CDR3 sequences, approximately 6.1% seen once, with around 4.8% in the top ten. The sample comprised whole blood. These receptors all stem from an adult who was a healthcare worker with PCR-confirmed SARS-CoV-2 infection or an uninfected control (not recorded which). Both conserved end residues are part of each CDR3. The order of the fields is V gene, J gene, clone size, D gene, CDR3 protein, CDR3 DNA. D genes are given only for firm matches. A row's size may be missing; if present it is once, few, many or a size class.

TRBV28	TRBJ2-1	many	NA	CASSSNPGGQFF	TGTGCCAGCAGTTCCAATCCCGGGGGGCAGTTCTTC
TRBV20-1	TRBJ2-3	many	TRBD2	CSATSGSTDTQYF	TGCAGTGCGACTAGCGGGAGCACAGATACGCAGTATTTT
TRBV12-3/TRBV12-4	TRBJ2-2	many	TRBD2	CASTTSSGRAGELFF	TGTGCCAGCACCACCTCTAGCGGGAGGGCCGGGGAGCTGTTTTTT
TRBV15	TRBJ2-7	NA	TRBD2	CATRAPGEGSYEQYF	TGTGCCACCAGAGCACCCGGGGAGGGATCCTACGAGCAGTACTTC
TRBV7-9	TRBJ2-5	many	NA	CASSLRGPETQYF	TGTGCCAGCAGCTTAAGAGGGCCAGAGACCCAGTACTTC
TRBV5-1	TRBJ2-2	few	NA	CASSLATGDTGELFF	TGCGCCAGCAGCTTGGCGACAGGCGACACCGGGGAGCTGTTTTTT
TRBV7-8	TRBJ2-1	many	NA	CASSLARVRAYNEQFF	TGTGCCAGCAGCTTAGCACGGGTAAGGGCCTACAATGAGCAGTTCTTC
TRBV9	TRBJ2-3	many	NA	CASSLETGRGADTQYF	TGTGCCAGCAGCCTGGAGACAGGGAGGGGAGCAGATACGCAGTATTTT
TRBV6-4	TRBJ2-3	many	TRBD2	CASSKAGDGTDTQYF	TGTGCCAGCAGTAAAGCGGGAGACGGCACAGATACGCAGTATTTT
TRBV28	TRBJ1-1	many	NA	CASSLSWTANTEAFF	TGTGCCAGCAGTTTATCGTGGACAGCGAACACTGAAGCTTTCTTT
TRBV10-3	TRBJ2-7	NA	TRBD2	CAISDSGTSVTYEQYF	TGTGCCATCAGTGATTCCGGGACTAGCGTGACCTACGAGCAGTACTTC
TRBV5-1	TRBJ1-6	many	NA	CASSLGGDMGSPLHF	TGCGCCAGCAGCCTAGGAGGGGATATGGGTTCACCCCTCCACTTT
TRBV7-3	TRBJ2-2	NA	NA	CASSLILGTGELFF	TGTGCCAGCAGCTTAATCTTGGGCACCGGGGAGCTGTTTTTT
TRBV5-1	TRBJ2-4	few	NA	CASSLGDINIQYF	TGCGCCAGCAGCTTGGGTGACATAAACATTCAGTACTTC
TRBV29-1	TRBJ1-1	medium-sized	NA	CSAQRGRTEAFF	TGCAGCGCCCAGCGGGGCAGGACTGAAGCTTTCTTT
TRBV6-6	TRBJ1-1	many	NA	CASSLSESTEAFF	TGTGCCAGCAGTCTCAGCGAATCCACTGAAGCTTTCTTT
TRBV29-1	TRBJ2-7	NA	TRBD2	CSVKPLAGIYEQYF	TGCAGCGTCAAGCCCCTAGCGGGTATCTACGAGCAGTACTTC
TRBV18	TRBJ2-3	many	TRBD2	CASSPLISGTSADTQYF	TGTGCCAGCTCACCACTAATCTCCGGGACTAGTGCAGATACGCAGTATTTT
TRBV3-1	TRBJ1-2	many	TRBD1	CASSHLGGQGRNYGYTF	TGTGCCAGCAGCCATTTAGGGGGACAGGGAAGAAATTATGGCTACACCTTC
TRBV28	TRBJ2-1	many	TRBD2	CASSPRLAGGYNEQFF	TGTGCCAGCAGTCCAAGACTAGCGGGGGGGTACAATGAGCAGTTCTTC
TRBV7-3	TRBJ2-2	many	NA	CASSLSGNTGELFF	TGTGCCAGCAGCTTGTCGGGAAACACCGGGGAGCTGTTTTTT
TRBV29-1	TRBJ2-5	many	TRBD1	CSVDPRQGGETQYF	TGCAGCGTTGACCCCAGACAGGGTGGGGAGACCCAGTACTTC
TRBV5-1	TRBJ2-1	many	TRBD2	CASSLGGTSGSLTQFF	TGCGCCAGCAGCTTGGGGGGGACTAGCGGGAGTTTAACGCAGTTCTTC
TRBV19	TRBJ1-5	many	NA	CASSIADNNQPQHF	TGTGCCAGTAGTATAGCGGACAACAATCAGCCCCAGCATTTT
TRBV5-5	TRBJ1-1	many	NA	CASSLNSGKNTEAFF	TGTGCCAGCAGCTTGAACTCCGGGAAGAACACTGAAGCTTTCTTT
TRBV7-9	TRBJ2-1	NA	NA	CASSLGGLRSYNEQFF	TGTGCCAGCAGCTTAGGAGGGCTCCGCTCCTACAATGAGCAGTTCTTC
TRBV6-5	TRBJ2-7	many	NA	CASSFGLEGEQYF	TGTGCCAGCAGCTTCGGACTGGAGGGCGAGCAGTACTTC
TRBV7-3	TRBJ2-1	many	TRBD2	CASSRTSGNNEQFF	TGTGCCAGCAGCCGGACTAGCGGGAACAATGAGCAGTTCTTC
TRBV13	TRBJ2-5	many	TRBD2	CASSSWTTSGVQETQYF	TGTGCCAGCAGCTCTTGGACAACTAGCGGGGTACAAGAGACCCAGTACTTC
TRBV20-1	TRBJ2-7	NA	NA	CSAQLAEQYF	TGCAGTGCTCAATTGGCCGAGCAGTACTTC
TRBV5-1	TRBJ1-1	NA	NA	CASSLAGSNTEAFF	TGCGCCAGCAGCTTGGCTGGATCGAACACTGAAGCTTTCTTT
TRBV6-1	TRBJ2-1	many	TRBD2	CASSEIAGGPNEQFF	TGTGCCAGCAGTGAAATAGCGGGAGGGCCGAATGAGCAGTTCTTC